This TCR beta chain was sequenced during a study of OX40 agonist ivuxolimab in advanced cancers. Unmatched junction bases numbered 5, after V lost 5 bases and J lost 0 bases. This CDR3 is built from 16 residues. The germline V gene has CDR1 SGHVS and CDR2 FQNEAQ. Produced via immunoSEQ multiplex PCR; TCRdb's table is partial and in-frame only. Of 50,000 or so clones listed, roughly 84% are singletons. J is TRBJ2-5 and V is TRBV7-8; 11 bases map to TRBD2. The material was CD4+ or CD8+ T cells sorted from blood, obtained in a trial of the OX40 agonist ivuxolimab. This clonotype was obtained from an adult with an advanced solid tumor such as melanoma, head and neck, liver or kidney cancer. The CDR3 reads CASSLRLAGNQETQYF. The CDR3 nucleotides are TGTGCCAGCAGCCTACGACTAGCGGGGAACCAAGAGACCCAGTACTTC.